Listed here are 2 T cell receptor beta chains from one sample, sequenced in a study of neurological immune-mediated disorders. TCRdb reanalysed the 5' RACE reads using MiXCR and keeps one entry per CDR3 protein. The table has 60,000 or so distinct CDR3 sequences, more than 3% seen once. The sequenced sample consisted of PBMCs. These receptors all come from a woman aged 60-70 years with multiple sclerosis.

This clonotype was seen many times. CDR3 amino acids: CASGQSGSYNSPLHF. The CDR3 DNA reads as TGTGCCAGCGGACAATCCGGCTCCTATAATTCACCCCTCCACTTT. This chain links TRBV7-6 with TRBJ1-6; weak D call: TRBD1 (5 bases). CDR1 is SGHVS and CDR2 is FNYEAQ in the germline V gene. V shed 8 bases and J shed 0 bases, with 11 bases lying between them. The CDR3 totals 15 residues.

This clonotype was observed at least ten times. The chain recombines TRBV7-2 with TRBJ1-6; D possibly corresponds to TRBD1 (6 bases). The V and J ends lost 5 bases and 6 bases respectively, with 14 bases between them. Per germline, CDR1 SGHTA and CDR2 FQGNSA. This CDR3 has 15 amino acids. CDR3 in amino acids: CASSLRQAVNSPLHF. The CDR3 bases are TGTGCCAGCAGCCTTCGACAGGCTGTTAATTCACCCCTCCACTTT.